Following are 30 T cell receptor beta chains from one sample sequenced in a study of cytomegalovirus exposure and HLA in healthy donors. PCR involved 60 Vbeta and 13 Jbeta primers. The protocol was immunoSEQ multiplex PCR, while the TCRdb copy is restricted to in-frame clones and leaves out a portion. The sample includes 30,000 to 40,000 clones. Sequenced input: PBMCs. The receptors shown here come from a woman aged 40-49 years in good health and CMV-seropositive.

This rearrangement joins TRBV29-1 to TRBJ1-1; D uncertain. The CDR3 runs 17 residues. With 3 bases removed from V and 0 bases from J, the gap between germline ends came to 20 bases. CDR1 and CDR2 (germline): SQVTM, ANQGSEA. CDR3 DNA: TGCAGCGTTGACTACGCAGGCTCAGGTGTCCTGAACACTGAAGCTTTCTTT. It is translated as CSVDYAGSGVLNTEAFF.

The genes are TRBV9 and TRBJ2-3, with 10 bases that match TRBD2. V was pared by 1 base and J by 3 bases, with 2 bases of the junction left unmatched. Germline CDR1 and CDR2: SGDLS and YYNGEE. This CDR3 has 15 residues. CDR3 protein: CASSVLAGVTDTQYF. CDR3 DNA: TGTGCCAGCAGCGTACTAGCGGGAGTAACAGATACGCAGTATTTT.

The rearrangement joins TRBV5-1 to TRBJ2-7, with 10 bases fitting TRBD2. Unmatched junction bases numbered 7, after V lost 4 bases and J lost 3 bases. Germline V gives CDR1 SGHRS, CDR2 YFSETQ. The CDR3 extends over 15 amino acids. The CDR3 here is CASSPSSGSVYEQYF. The CDR3 nucleotides are TGCGCCAGCAGCCCCTCTAGCGGGAGTGTCTACGAGCAGTACTTC.

This chain links TRBV4-1 with TRBJ2-1; 7 bases map to TRBD2. Germline trimming cut 6 bases from V and 5 bases from J; bases unmatched to any gene: 16. The CDR3 has 17 amino acids. Germline-derived CDR1 and CDR2 are MGHRA and YSYEKL. CDR3 sequence: CASRPINLGLVDNEQFF. The CDR3 nucleotides read TGCGCCAGCAGACCCATAAATTTAGGACTAGTCGACAATGAGCAGTTCTTC.

This clone is labeled medium-sized based on frequency. The V gene is TRBV7-9, the J gene TRBJ1-4, with a tentative D call TRBD1 (6 bases). The length of the CDR3 is 14 residues. CDR1 is SEHNR, CDR2 FQNEAQ, per germline (reference sequence). V was shortened by 3 bases and J by 5 bases, with 10 bases between the two germline ends. This CDR3 is CASSFWGQNEKLFF. The CDR3, as DNA: TGTGCCAGCAGCTTCTGGGGGCAAAATGAAAAACTGTTTTTT.

The V gene is TRBV5-1, the J gene TRBJ2-5, with TRBD2 as a possible D gene (6 bases). V lost 2 bases and J lost 5, with 16 bases in between. This CDR3 is built from 15 residues. From germline, CDR1 is SGHRS and CDR2 YFSETQ. The CDR3 region has the DNA TGCGCCAGCAGCTTTATCGGGAGCCGGGGGGAGACCCAGTACTTC. This translates into CASSFIGSRGETQYF.

The chain is built from TRBV30 and TRBJ2-7; D may be TRBD2 (6 bases). The V gene lost 2 bases and the J gene lost 4 bases, with 15 bases spanning the gap. The CDR3 spans 14 residues. CDR1 and CDR2 (germline): GTSNPN, SVGIG (reference sequence). This CDR3 is CAWSMGGGRYEQYF. DNA of the CDR3: TGTGCCTGGAGTATGGGGGGTGGGCGATACGAGCAGTACTTC. The variable domain in full, completed from reference TRBV30 and TRBJ2-7, reads SQTIHQWPATLVQPVGSPLSLECTVEGTSNPNLYWYRQAAGRGLQLLFYSVGIGQISSEVPQNLSASRPQDRQFILSSKKLLLSDSGFYLCAWSMGGGRYEQYFGPGTRLTVT.

In DNA, the CDR3 is TGTGCCAGCAGCTATAGCGGCGTCTACGAGCAGTACTTC. Translated, it gives CASSYSGVYEQYF. The chain employs TRBV7-2 and TRBJ2-7; possibly TRBD2 for D (6 bases). Germline CDR1 and CDR2: SGHTA and FQGNSA. The V and J ends lost 4 bases and 3 bases respectively, with 10 bases between them. CDR3 length: 13 amino acids.

The chain joins TRBV27 to TRBJ2-7; 10 nucleotides line up with TRBD2. CDR1 and CDR2 from the germline V gene are MNHEY and SMNVEV (reference sequence). The ends lost 0 bases at V and 2 bases at J; junction bases unmatched: 4. The CDR3 spans 16 residues. The CDR3 here is CASSLSASGSAYEQYF. CDR3 in DNA: TGTGCCAGCAGTTTATCTGCTAGCGGGAGCGCCTACGAGCAGTACTTC.

The chain recombines TRBV6-5 with TRBJ2-1; 7 bases match TRBD2. Germline V gene lookup returns CDR1 MNHEY and CDR2 SVGAGI. Trimming removed 6 bases from V and 4 bases from J; junction bases left unmatched: 6. There are 14 residues in the CDR3. CDR3 DNA sequence: TGTGCCAGCAGAGGGCCTAGCGGTTACAATGAGCAGTTCTTC. This translates into CASRGPSGYNEQFF.

This chain joins TRBV5-1 and TRBJ2-5, with a possible D match to TRBD1 (6 bases). Germline V gene sequence: CDR1 SGHRS, CDR2 YFSETQ. The CDR3 is 13 residues long. Deletions cut 4 bases from V and 4 bases from J, with 11 bases between. This CDR3 is CASSPMGAETQYF. Here the CDR3 DNA reads TGCGCCAGCAGCCCAATGGGGGCAGAGACCCAGTACTTC.

V is TRBV5-6 and J is TRBJ2-2; D might be TRBD2 (6 bases). CDR3 size: 16 residues. Germline V gene sequence: CDR1 SGHDT, CDR2 YYEEEE. V was clipped by 0 bases and J by 1 base, with 10 bases between them. CDR3 loop: CASSLGREENTGELFF. DNA for the CDR3: TGTGCCAGCAGCTTGGGCAGGGAGGAGAACACCGGGGAGCTGTTTTTT.

This chain uses TRBV5-1 with TRBJ1-1, with 7 bases matching TRBD1. The CDR3 totals 14 residues. V lost 3 bases and J lost 0; bases outside the gene matches: 2. Germline V gene lookup returns CDR1 SGHRS and CDR2 YFSETQ. This CDR3 is CASSSGQMNTEAFF. The CDR3 DNA sequence: TGCGCCAGCAGCTCGGGACAGATGAACACTGAAGCTTTCTTT.

This chain links TRBV9 with TRBJ2-7; TRBD1 might be the D (6 bases). The CDR3 has 16 residues. Trimming shortened V by 4 bases and J by 2 bases, and 19 bases separated the two germline ends. Germline CDR1 SGDLS, CDR2 YYNGEE. CDR3 region: CASSPWGQSGTYEQYF. The CDR3 coding sequence is TGTGCCAGCAGCCCCTGGGGACAATCTGGGACCTACGAGCAGTACTTC.

The chain combines TRBV6-4 with TRBJ2-7; TRBD1 might be the D (7 bases). Looked up from germline, CDR1 is MRHNA and CDR2 is SNTAGT. Trimming left V 4 bases short and J 6 bases short, with 16 bases between. The CDR3 loop spans 14 amino acids. Here the CDR3 DNA reads TGTGCCAGCAGTGTTGACCCAGGGGGAGGCGAGCAGTACTTC. Translating it yields CASSVDPGGGEQYF.

This chain links TRBV18 with TRBJ2-7; a possible D gene is TRBD1 (6 bases). There are 15 residues in the CDR3. CDR1 is KGHSH, CDR2 LQKENI, per germline. The ends were cut back, 3 bases at V and 2 bases at J, with 14 bases in the middle. The CDR3 sequence: CASSPRDTLAYEQYF. The CDR3 nucleotides read TGTGCCAGCTCACCGAGGGACACGTTGGCCTACGAGCAGTACTTC.

This chain joins TRBV5-6 and TRBJ1-5, with 10 bases matching TRBD1. The V gene's germline CDR1 is SGHDT and CDR2 YYEEEE. V gave up 3 bases and J gave up 0 bases; unmatched junction bases: 6. The CDR3 loop spans 17 amino acids. CDR3 nucleotide sequence: TGTGCCAGCAGCTCTGACAGGGGGCGAGATAGCAATCAGCCCCAGCATTTT. It yields the protein CASSSDRGRDSNQPQHF.

The chain employs TRBV5-1 and TRBJ1-4, with no clear D. Trimming shortened V by 0 bases and J by 1 base, and 10 bases separated the two germline ends. Per germline, CDR1 SGHRS and CDR2 YFSETQ. There are 16 residues in the CDR3. The CDR3 sequence is CASSLAPVRTNEKLFF. CDR3 DNA: TGCGCCAGCAGCTTGGCCCCGGTTAGAACTAATGAAAAACTGTTTTTT.

This sequence joins TRBV19 and TRBJ2-7, with 7 bases fitting TRBD2. Trimming cost V 7 bases and J 4 bases; bases outside gene matches: 10. This CDR3 comprises 14 residues. Germline lookup yields CDR1 LNHDA and CDR2 SQIVND (reference sequence). The DNA for the CDR3 is TGTGCCAGTATTCAGCGGGGTGGTGGATACGAGCAGTACTTC. Its translation: CASIQRGGGYEQYF.

V and J are TRBV9 and TRBJ1-2, with D perhaps matching TRBD1 (5 bases). Germline V gene lookup returns CDR1 SGDLS and CDR2 YYNGEE. Between the trimmed V and J ends, which lost 4 bases and 11 bases, there was a span of 24 bases. The CDR3 extends over 15 amino acids. The CDR3 bases are TGTGCCAGCAGCCGAAGACAGCCCCGGATTTTCGGTTACACCTTC. Its translation: CASSRRQPRIFGYTF.

The chain joins TRBV6-6 to TRBJ1-5, with D unclear. V gave up 6 bases and J gave up 7 bases, with 13 bases separating them. This CDR3 comprises 13 residues. Germline V lookup: CDR1 MNHNY, CDR2 SVGAGI (reference sequence). CDR3 residues: CASRATLGQPQHF. DNA for the CDR3: TGTGCCAGCAGGGCCACCCTCGGGCAGCCCCAGCATTTT.

The V and J genes are TRBV19 and TRBJ2-3; 11 positions agree with TRBD2. The V gene's germline CDR1 is LNHDA and CDR2 SQIVND (reference sequence). This CDR3 has 16 residues. Unmatched junction bases numbered 11, after V lost 6 bases and J lost 6 bases. For the CDR3, the DNA is TGTGCCAGTAGCCCCTCGAGGGCTAGCGGGAGGGATACGCAGTATTTT. Its protein is CASSPSRASGRDTQYF.

The J gene is TRBJ2-3, the V gene TRBV4-1; TRBD2 agrees at 8 bases. The germline V gene encodes CDR1 MGHRA and CDR2 YSYEKL. The junction had 14 bases not matched to a gene; V was cut back by 4 bases and J by 5 bases. This CDR3 is built from 17 residues. CDR3 protein: CASSRLGLVKAVDTQYF. In DNA, the CDR3 is TGCGCCAGCAGCCGCCTGGGACTAGTTAAAGCTGTAGATACGCAGTATTTT.

The chain has TRBV30 and TRBJ1-2; D might be TRBD1 (6 bases). From germline, CDR1 is GTSNPN and CDR2 SVGIG (reference sequence). This CDR3 comprises 13 residues. Between the trimmed V and J ends, which lost 0 bases and 4 bases, there was a span of 9 bases. CDR3 coding DNA: TGTGCCTGGAGTGTACAGGGTCGCTATGGCTACACCTTC. Protein product: CAWSVQGRYGYTF.

The chain links TRBV4-1 to TRBJ2-7; 7 bases align to TRBD2. The CDR3 spans 14 residues. The V gene's germline CDR1 is MGHRA and CDR2 YSYEKL. Trimming removed 4 bases from V and 0 bases from J; junction bases left unmatched: 3. CDR3 nucleotides: TGCGCCAGCAGCCGAGCTAGCGGCTCCTACGAGCAGTACTTC. Protein: CASSRASGSYEQYF.

The chain recombines TRBV19 with TRBJ1-2; the D gene is possibly TRBD1 (5 bases). Germline V gene sequence: CDR1 LNHDA, CDR2 SQIVND (reference sequence). The CDR3 runs 14 residues. The ends were cut back, 0 bases at V and 8 bases at J, with 13 bases in the middle. CDR3 sequence reads: CASSIDHQGRGYTF. Written as DNA, the CDR3 is TGTGCCAGTAGTATAGATCACCAGGGTAGAGGCTACACCTTC.

This chain connects TRBV7-9 to TRBJ2-1; 11 bases are a match to TRBD2. The CDR3 has 15 amino acids. Germline assignment: CDR1 SEHNR and CDR2 FQNEAQ (reference sequence). The trim removed 1 base at V and 6 bases at J, leaving 2 bases unmatched. Written as DNA, the CDR3 is TGTGCCAGCAGCTTAGAACTAGCGGGAGTCAATGAGCAGTTCTTC. This encodes CASSLELAGVNEQFF.

The chain joins TRBV19 to TRBJ1-2; a weak D match, TRBD1 (6 bases). Germline V lookup: CDR1 LNHDA, CDR2 SQIVND (reference sequence). V was shortened by 2 bases and J by 6 bases, with 13 bases between the two germline ends. The CDR3 spans 14 residues. The CDR3 loop is CASSIRQQGDGYTF. CDR3 bases: TGTGCCAGTAGTATACGTCAACAGGGAGATGGCTACACCTTC.

This sequence joins TRBV6-5 and TRBJ1-2, with D maybe TRBD1 (5 bases). Germline CDR1 reads MNHEY; CDR2 reads SVGAGI. This CDR3 has 13 residues. Trimming removed 3 bases from V and 7 bases from J, with 12 bases in between. CDR3 sequence (DNA): TGTGCCAGCAGTTATGGGGGGGGACGTGGCTACACCTTC. It encodes CASSYGGGRGYTF.

The chain links TRBV18 to TRBJ1-1; tentative D call: TRBD1 (6 bases). Germline CDR1 is KGHSH and CDR2 is LQKENI. Between the trimmed V and J ends, which lost 4 bases and 1 base, there was a span of 16 bases. The CDR3 totals 16 residues. The DNA for the CDR3 is TGTGCCAGCTCACAAGGGGGGGGGATGGCGAACACTGAAGCTTTCTTT. Protein product: CASSQGGGMANTEAFF.